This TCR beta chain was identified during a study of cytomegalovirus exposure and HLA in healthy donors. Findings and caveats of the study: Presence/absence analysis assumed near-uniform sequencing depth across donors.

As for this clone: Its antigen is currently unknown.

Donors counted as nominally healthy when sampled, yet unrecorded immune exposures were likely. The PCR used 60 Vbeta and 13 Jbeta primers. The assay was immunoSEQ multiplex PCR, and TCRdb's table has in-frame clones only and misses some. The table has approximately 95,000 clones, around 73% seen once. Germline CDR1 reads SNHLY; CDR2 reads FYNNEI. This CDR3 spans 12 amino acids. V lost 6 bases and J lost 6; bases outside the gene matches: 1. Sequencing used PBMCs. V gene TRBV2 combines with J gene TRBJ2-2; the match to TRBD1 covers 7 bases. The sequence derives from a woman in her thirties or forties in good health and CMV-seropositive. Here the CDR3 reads CASRTGPGELFF. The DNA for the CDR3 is TGTGCCAGCAGGACAGGGCCCGGGGAGCTGTTTTTT.